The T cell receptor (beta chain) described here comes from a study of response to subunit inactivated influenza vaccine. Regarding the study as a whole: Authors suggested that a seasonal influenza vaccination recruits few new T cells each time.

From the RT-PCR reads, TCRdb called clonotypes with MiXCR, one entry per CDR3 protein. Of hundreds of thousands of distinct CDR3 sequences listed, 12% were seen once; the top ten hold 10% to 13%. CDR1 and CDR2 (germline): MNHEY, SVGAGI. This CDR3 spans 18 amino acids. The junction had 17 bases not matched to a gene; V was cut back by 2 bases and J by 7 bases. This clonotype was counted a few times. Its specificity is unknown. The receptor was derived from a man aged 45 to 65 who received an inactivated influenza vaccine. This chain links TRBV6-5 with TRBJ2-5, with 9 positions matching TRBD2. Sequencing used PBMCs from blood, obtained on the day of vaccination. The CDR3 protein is CASSYGGGGAGRKGTQYF. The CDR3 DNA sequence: TGTGCCAGCAGTTACGGAGGCGGGGGGGCCGGGAGGAAGGGGACCCAGTACTTC.